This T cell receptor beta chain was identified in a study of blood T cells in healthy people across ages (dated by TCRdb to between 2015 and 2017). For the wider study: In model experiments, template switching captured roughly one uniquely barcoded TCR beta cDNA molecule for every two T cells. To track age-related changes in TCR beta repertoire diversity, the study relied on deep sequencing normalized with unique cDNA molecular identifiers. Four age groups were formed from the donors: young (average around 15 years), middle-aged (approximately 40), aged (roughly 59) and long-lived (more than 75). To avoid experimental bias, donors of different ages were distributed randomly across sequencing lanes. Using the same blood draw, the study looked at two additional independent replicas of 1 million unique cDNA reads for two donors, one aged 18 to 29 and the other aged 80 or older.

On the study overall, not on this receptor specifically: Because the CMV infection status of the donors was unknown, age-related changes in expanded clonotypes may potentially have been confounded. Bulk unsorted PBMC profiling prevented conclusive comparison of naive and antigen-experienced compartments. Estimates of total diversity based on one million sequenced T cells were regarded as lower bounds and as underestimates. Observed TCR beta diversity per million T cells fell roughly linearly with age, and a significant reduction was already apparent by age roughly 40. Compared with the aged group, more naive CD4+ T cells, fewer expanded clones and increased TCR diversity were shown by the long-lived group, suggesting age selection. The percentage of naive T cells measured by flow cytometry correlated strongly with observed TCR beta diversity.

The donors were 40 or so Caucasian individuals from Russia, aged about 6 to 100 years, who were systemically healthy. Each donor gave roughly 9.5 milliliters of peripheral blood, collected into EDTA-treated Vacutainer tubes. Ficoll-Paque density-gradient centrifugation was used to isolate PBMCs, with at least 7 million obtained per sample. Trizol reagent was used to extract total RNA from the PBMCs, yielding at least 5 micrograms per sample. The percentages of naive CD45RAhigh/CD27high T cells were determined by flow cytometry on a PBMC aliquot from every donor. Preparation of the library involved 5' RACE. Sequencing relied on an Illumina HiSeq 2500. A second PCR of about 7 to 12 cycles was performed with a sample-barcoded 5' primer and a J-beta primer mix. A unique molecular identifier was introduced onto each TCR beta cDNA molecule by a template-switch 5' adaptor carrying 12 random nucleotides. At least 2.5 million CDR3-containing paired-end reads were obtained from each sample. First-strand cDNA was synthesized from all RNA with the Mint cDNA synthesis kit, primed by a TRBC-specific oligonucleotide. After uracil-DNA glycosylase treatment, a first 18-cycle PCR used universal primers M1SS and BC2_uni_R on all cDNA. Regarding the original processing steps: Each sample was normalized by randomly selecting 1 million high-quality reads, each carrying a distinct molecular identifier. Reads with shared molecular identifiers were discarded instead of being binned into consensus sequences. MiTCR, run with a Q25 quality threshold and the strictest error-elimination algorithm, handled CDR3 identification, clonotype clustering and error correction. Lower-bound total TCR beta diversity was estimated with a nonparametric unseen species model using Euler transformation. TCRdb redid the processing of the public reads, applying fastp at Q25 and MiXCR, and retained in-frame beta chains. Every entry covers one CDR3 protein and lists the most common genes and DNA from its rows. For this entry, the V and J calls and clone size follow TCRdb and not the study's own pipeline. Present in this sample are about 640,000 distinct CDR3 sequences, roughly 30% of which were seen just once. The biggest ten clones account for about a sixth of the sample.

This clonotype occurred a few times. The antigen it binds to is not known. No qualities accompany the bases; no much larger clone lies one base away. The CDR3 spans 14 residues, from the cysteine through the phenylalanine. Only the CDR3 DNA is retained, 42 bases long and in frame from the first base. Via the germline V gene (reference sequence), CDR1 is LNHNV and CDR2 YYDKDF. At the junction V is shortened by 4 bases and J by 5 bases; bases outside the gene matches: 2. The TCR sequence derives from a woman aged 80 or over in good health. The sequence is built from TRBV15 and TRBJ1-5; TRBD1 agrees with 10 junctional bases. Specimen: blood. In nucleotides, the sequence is TGTGCCACCAGCATGGGACAGGGGCATCAGCCCCAGCATTTT. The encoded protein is CATSMGQGHQPQHF.